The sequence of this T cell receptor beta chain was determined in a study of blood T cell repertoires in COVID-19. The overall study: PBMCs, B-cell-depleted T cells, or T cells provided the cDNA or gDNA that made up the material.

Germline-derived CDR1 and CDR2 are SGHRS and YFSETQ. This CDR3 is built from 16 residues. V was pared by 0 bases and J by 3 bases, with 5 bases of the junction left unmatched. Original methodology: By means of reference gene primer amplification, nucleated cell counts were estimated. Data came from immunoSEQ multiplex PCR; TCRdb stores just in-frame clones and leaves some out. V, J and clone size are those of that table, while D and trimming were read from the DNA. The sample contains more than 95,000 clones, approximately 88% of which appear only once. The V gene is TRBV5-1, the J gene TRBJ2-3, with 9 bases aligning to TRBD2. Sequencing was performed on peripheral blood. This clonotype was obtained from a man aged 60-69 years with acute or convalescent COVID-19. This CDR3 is CASSLDPGLATDTQYF. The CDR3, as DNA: TGCGCCAGCAGCTTGGATCCGGGACTAGCAACAGATACGCAGTATTTT. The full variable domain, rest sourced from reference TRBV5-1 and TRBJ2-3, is KAGVTQTPRYLIKTRGQQVTLSCSPISGHRSVSWYQQTPGQGLQFLFEYFSETQRNKGNFPGRFSGRQFSNSRSEMNVSTLELGDSALYLCASSLDPGLATDTQYFGPGTRLTVL.